This T cell receptor beta chain was sequenced during a study of technical replicates of blood from a handful of donors. Generated by immunoSEQ multiplex PCR, the TCRdb table keeps only in-frame clones and is missing some. The sample lists about 85,000 clones, just under 95% occurring once. The CDR3 has 18 amino acids. CDR1 and CDR2 (germline): SGHRS, YFSETQ. With 0 bases removed from V and 5 bases from J, the gap between germline ends came to 21 bases. The chain joins TRBV5-1 to TRBJ2-1; weak D call: TRBD1 (6 bases). Sequencing was done on a sample of T cells isolated from PBMCs. The receptor was derived from a human donor in good health. Written as DNA, the CDR3 is TGCGCCAGCAGCTTGGCGCTAGTTAAAGTGGGACAAGACAATGAGCAGTTCTTC. Translating it yields CASSLALVKVGQDNEQFF.